The following is a TCR beta chain sequence with its context. Its antigen is unidentified. CDR1 and CDR2 from the germline V gene are SGDLS and YYNGEE. Trimming shortened V by 4 bases and J by 0 bases, and 11 bases separated the two germline ends. The length of the CDR3 is 14 residues. These data belong to a study of T cell responses to AZD1222 COVID-19 vaccine. Study findings and constraints: Two doses of AZD1222 preceded a rise in Spike-specific TCR breadth and depth.

This table comes from immunoSEQ multiplex PCR, and its TCRdb copy is limited to in-frame clones, with some not included. The data contain approximately 180,000 clones, around 88% of them seen just once; the ten biggest clones take up roughly 8%. The sequences come from peripheral blood, collected on day 0 of AZD1222 vaccination. The receptor comes from an adult in good health. The rearrangement links TRBV9 to TRBJ2-7, with a possible D match to TRBD1 (5 bases). The CDR3 here is CASSPRVSSYEQYF. CDR3 sequence (DNA): TGTGCCAGCAGCCCCAGGGTAAGCTCCTACGAGCAGTACTTC.